The 23 T cell receptor beta chains below were found in one sample sequenced in a study of cytomegalovirus exposure and HLA in healthy donors. PCR amplification relied on 60 Vbeta primers (plus 13 Jbeta primers). TCRdb keeps only in-frame clones here, not all; method: immunoSEQ multiplex PCR. The sample lists 84,000 or so clones; roughly 80% were seen once. Material: PBMCs. These receptors were collected from a boy between 5 and 17 years old in good health and CMV-seronegative.

The chain recombines TRBV11-2 with TRBJ1-1, with 9 bases aligning to TRBD1. The CDR3 consists of 15 residues. V gave up 5 bases and J gave up 3 bases; unmatched junction bases: 7. Germline V gives CDR1 SGHAT, CDR2 FQNNGV. In DNA, the CDR3 is TGTGCCAGCAGCGCCCGGGACAGGGCCTACACTGAAGCTTTCTTT. Residues: CASSARDRAYTEAFF.

V usage is TRBV27 and J usage is TRBJ2-7, with D perhaps TRBD2 (5 bases). Germline V gives CDR1 MNHEY, CDR2 SMNVEV (reference sequence). The CDR3 runs 14 residues. The V end was cut by 5 bases, the J end by 3 bases, with 14 bases between. CDR3 DNA: TGTGCCAGCAGTATGGACTCGGAGCTCTACGAGCAGTACTTC. It encodes CASSMDSELYEQYF.

The V call is TRBV28, the J call TRBJ1-5; TRBD1 is a possible D gene (6 bases). Germline V gene lookup returns CDR1 MDHEN and CDR2 SYDVKM. This CDR3 has 15 amino acids. Between the trimmed V and J ends, which lost 7 bases and 6 bases, there was a span of 19 bases. The DNA for the CDR3 is TGTGCCAGCATCCTTGGTGGACAGCGGTCTCAGCCCCAGCATTTT. Amino acid sequence: CASILGGQRSQPQHF.

This chain links TRBV6-5 with TRBJ1-1; no firm D call. The germline V gene has CDR1 MNHEY and CDR2 SVGAGI. The CDR3 runs 14 residues. The ends were cut back, 2 bases at V and 1 base at J, with 8 bases in the middle. This CDR3 reads CASSYESGNTEAFF. The CDR3 DNA reads TGTGCCAGCAGTTACGAGTCAGGGAACACTGAAGCTTTCTTT.

This clone has only a few counts. V gene TRBV4-3 combines with J gene TRBJ1-4, with 8 positions matching TRBD1. This CDR3 is built from 15 residues. The V segment lost 3 bases and the J segment 8 bases; nucleotides outside the gene matches: 8. Germline V gives CDR1 LGHNA, CDR2 YSLEER. The CDR3 nucleotides read TGCGCCAGCAGCCATGGCGACAGGGGAGGCGAAAAACTGTTTTTT. This sequence encodes CASSHGDRGGEKLFF.

This clone was recorded a few times. V and J are TRBV7-2 and TRBJ2-3, with 9 bases that match TRBD2. V shed 0 bases, J shed 14 bases, and the junction held 9 bases outside the gene matches. CDR1 and CDR2 from the germline V gene are SGHTA and FQGNSA. The CDR3 is 14 amino acids. The CDR3 nucleotides are TGTGCCAGCAGCTTAGCGCTGGGGCGGGAGGGCCCGTATTTT. It specifies CASSLALGREGPYF.

The rearrangement uses TRBV6-5 and TRBJ2-7, with TRBD2 matching over 15 bases. The CDR3 covers 15 residues. The ends lost 0 bases at V and 6 bases at J; junction bases unmatched: 0. Germline CDR1 reads MNHEY; CDR2 reads SVGAGI. CDR3 coding DNA: TGTGCCAGCAGTTACTCGGGACTAGCGGGGGGCGAGCAGTACTTC. Protein: CASSYSGLAGGEQYF.

This chain connects TRBV4-3 to TRBJ1-6, with TRBD1 matching 10 bases. This CDR3 is built from 17 residues. Germline assignment: CDR1 LGHNA and CDR2 YSLEER. Trimming at V came to 0 bases and at J to 13 bases, leaving 12 bases not matched to a gene. Written as DNA, the CDR3 is TGCGCCAGCAGCCAAGATACCCAGGGACAGGGGCTTAGTCCCCTCCACTTT. Its translation is CASSQDTQGQGLSPLHF.

The chain couples TRBV29-1 to TRBJ1-1, with TRBD1 identical over 8 bases. Germline CDR1 reads SQVTM; CDR2 reads ANQGSEA. V gave up 6 bases and J gave up 4 bases; unmatched junction bases: 7. This CDR3 contains 13 residues. CDR3 in DNA: TGCAGCGTCTACAGGGACAGGAGCACTGAAGCTTTCTTT. Protein: CSVYRDRSTEAFF.

This clone has more than one count but fewer than ten. The chain joins TRBV2 to TRBJ1-4; D gene unclear. From germline, CDR1 is SNHLY and CDR2 FYNNEI. This CDR3 is 13 amino acids long. V lost 7 bases and J lost 0, with 6 bases in between. The chain's CDR3 is CASTQTTNEKLFF. CDR3 DNA sequence: TGTGCCAGCACCCAGACAACTAATGAAAAACTGTTTTTT.

The chain uses TRBV27 and TRBJ2-7, with TRBD2 matching over 10 bases. Germline-derived CDR1 and CDR2 are MNHEY and SMNVEV (reference sequence). Losses at the gene ends were 6 bases for V and 5 bases for J; bases not matched to a gene: 7. The CDR3 sequence is 14 residues long. The CDR3 bases are TGTGCCAGCAGCTTAGCGGGAGGAGGCGACGAGCAGTACTTC. It translates to CASSLAGGGDEQYF.

This clone was counted between two and nine times. V is TRBV27 and J is TRBJ2-7; D is possibly TRBD2 (6 bases). The CDR3 totals 15 residues. Germline values: CDR1 MNHEY, CDR2 SMNVEV (reference sequence). V was pared by 6 bases and J by 0 bases, with 15 bases between. DNA of the CDR3: TGTGCCAGCAGCAACGCACAGCGGGTCTCCTACGAGCAGTACTTC. Its protein product is CASSNAQRVSYEQYF.

The V call is TRBV28, the J call TRBJ1-4, with TRBD1 matching over 7 bases. This CDR3 contains 15 residues. The ends lost 5 bases at V and 8 bases at J; junction bases unmatched: 11. Per germline, CDR1 MDHEN and CDR2 SYDVKM. This CDR3 reads CASSDRTGNQEKLFF. CDR3 nucleotides: TGTGCCAGCAGTGATCGGACAGGTAATCAGGAAAAACTGTTTTTT.

The rearrangement links TRBV19 to TRBJ2-5; D possibly corresponds to TRBD1 (6 bases). CDR3 size: 15 residues. V was clipped by 5 bases and J by 2 bases, with 15 bases between them. Germline V gives CDR1 LNHDA, CDR2 SQIVND (reference sequence). CDR3 nucleotide sequence: TGTGCCAGTAGTCTCTTCCCGGGACAACAAGAGACCCAGTACTTC. This gives the protein CASSLFPGQQETQYF. Drawing the rest from reference TRBV19 and TRBJ2-5, the complete variable domain is DGGITQSPKYLFRKEGQNVTLSCEQNLNHDAMYWYRQDPGQGLRLIYYSQIVNDFQKGDIAEGYSVSREKKESFPLTVTSAQKNPTAFYLCASSLFPGQQETQYFGPGTRLLVL.

The V call is TRBV7-2, the J call TRBJ1-1; TRBD1 is a possible D gene (5 bases). The germline CDR1 and CDR2 sequences are SGHTA and FQGNSA. The CDR3 runs to 14 residues. Trimming left V 5 bases short and J 4 bases short, with 14 bases between. In nucleotides, the CDR3 is TGTGCCAGCAGCCTAGGGGTGGGAGCCACTGAAGCTTTCTTT. Translated, it gives CASSLGVGATEAFF.

The chain employs TRBV30 and TRBJ1-5, with D unclear. In germline, CDR1 is GTSNPN, CDR2 SVGIG (reference sequence). This CDR3 is 18 amino acids long. V lost 0 bases to trimming and J lost 0 bases, with 18 bases between them. The DNA for the CDR3 is TGTGCCTGGAGTGTAAGGGAGTTAACACTGGGTAGCAATCAGCCCCAGCATTTT. It yields the protein CAWSVRELTLGSNQPQHF.

This clone turned up a few times. The rearrangement uses TRBV6-1 and TRBJ2-6; 10 bases fit TRBD1. Germline V gives CDR1 MNHNS, CDR2 SASEGT. V trimming: 4 bases; J trimming: 3 bases; junction bases outside the gene matches: 0. This CDR3 comprises 15 residues. The CDR3 protein is CASSGTGGGANVLTF. CDR3 bases: TGTGCCAGCAGTGGGACAGGGGGTGGGGCCAACGTCCTGACTTTC.

The chain links TRBV2 to TRBJ2-6, with 7 bases lining up with TRBD1. V gave up 8 bases and J gave up 0 bases; unmatched junction bases: 10. Per the germline V gene, CDR1 is SNHLY and CDR2 is FYNNEI. The CDR3 sequence is 17 residues long. The CDR3, as DNA: TGTGCCAGCCGGCGGAACAGGGGATTCTCTGGGGCCAACGTCCTGACTTTC. It encodes CASRRNRGFSGANVLTF.

The V gene is TRBV30, the J gene TRBJ1-2; D is unclear. The V gene lost 5 bases and the J gene lost 1 base, with 14 bases spanning the gap. CDR1 is GTSNPN, CDR2 SVGIG, per germline (reference sequence). CDR3 length equals 14 residues. The CDR3 protein is CAWAAAPLNYGYTF. The DNA of the CDR3 is TGTGCCTGGGCGGCGGCTCCCCTTAACTATGGCTACACCTTC.

The chain uses TRBV2 and TRBJ2-7, with D possibly TRBD1 on 7 matching bases. The germline V and J ends were trimmed by 9 bases and 2 bases, with 14 bases remaining between them. CDR1 and CDR2 from the germline V gene are SNHLY and FYNNEI. The CDR3 has 13 residues. CDR3 sequence (DNA): TGTGCCAGTAGGCGGGACAGACCCTACGAGCAGTACTTC. As protein: CASRRDRPYEQYF. Looking up the rest from reference TRBV2 and TRBJ2-7 gives the full variable domain: EPEVTQTPSHQVTQMGQEVILRCVPISNHLYFYWYRQILGQKVEFLVSFYNNEISEKSEIFDDQFSVERPDGSNFTLKIRSTKLEDSAMYFCASRRDRPYEQYFGPGTRLTVT.

This clone was recorded only once. The rearrangement joins TRBV7-9 to TRBJ2-2, with D possibly being TRBD1 (5 bases). Germline CDR1 and CDR2: SEHNR and FQNEAQ (reference sequence). The CDR3 covers 15 residues. Trimming left V 3 bases short and J 5 bases short, with 13 bases between. The CDR3 is CASSFFGPGTGELFF. The CDR3 coding sequence is TGTGCCAGCAGCTTTTTCGGACCAGGGACCGGGGAGCTGTTTTTT.

The rearrangement uses TRBV15 and TRBJ1-1; maybe TRBD1 (5 bases). Trimming cost V 0 bases and J 4 bases, with 12 bases left between them. The CDR3 runs 15 residues. Looked up from germline, CDR1 is LNHNV and CDR2 is YYDKDF (reference sequence). The CDR3 spells CATSRDRGLGTEAFF. The CDR3 bases are TGTGCCACCAGCAGAGATCGGGGGTTGGGCACTGAAGCTTTCTTT. Based on the CDR3 plus reference TRBV15 and TRBJ1-1, the full variable domain is DAMVIQNPRYQVTQFGKPVTLSCSQTLNHNVMYWYQQKSSQAPKLLFHYYDKDFNNEADTPDNFQSRRPNTSFCFLDIRSPGLGDTAMYLCATSRDRGLGTEAFFGQGTRLTVV.

The chain couples TRBV7-2 to TRBJ2-7; 12 positions match TRBD2. The CDR3 spans 15 residues. Germline trimming cut 1 base from V and 3 bases from J; bases unmatched to any gene: 1. Germline CDR1 SGHTA, CDR2 FQGNSA. The CDR3 DNA reads as TGTGCCAGCAGCTTAGAGACTAGCGGGGGCTACGAGCAGTACTTC. It codes for CASSLETSGGYEQYF.